A selection of T cell receptor beta chains follows, all from one sample in a study of shared clonotypes between healthy human individuals. Sequencing was performed with immunoSEQ multiplex PCR; in TCRdb, only in-frame clones are kept and a portion is missing. The sample has about 2.1 million clones, around 95% seen once; the top ten hold around 1.8%. The sequencing input was naive CD8+ T cells from PBMCs. All receptors come from a man aged 18 to 35 in good health. Some clones in this sample may be carry-over from other donors' samples. CDR3s include the opening cysteine and the closing phenylalanine or tryptophan. D genes are given only for firm matches. Clone size is shown for a subset of rows, as once, few, many or a class of expanded clone.

TRBV9	-	once	TRBJ2-1	CASSVAGVTRENEQFF	TGTGCCAGCAGCGTAGCGGGGGTCACTAGGGAGAATGAGCAGTTCTTC
TRBV28	-	-	TRBJ2-1	CASSPELLALALSNEQFF	TGTGCCAGCAGCCCCGAACTTTTAGCGCTAGCGCTTAGCAATGAGCAGTTCTTC
TRBV5-3	-	-	TRBJ1-5	CARSAAQSYSNQPQHF	TGTGCCAGAAGTGCGGCTCAATCCTATAGCAATCAGCCCCAGCATTTT
TRBV6-5	-	-	TRBJ2-5	CASSYSDRPQETQYF	TGTGCCAGCAGTTACTCGGATCGGCCTCAAGAGACCCAGTACTTC
TRBV7-9	-	-	TRBJ2-7	CASSGEVTVREQYF	TGTGCCAGCAGCGGGGAGGTGACAGTCCGCGAGCAGTACTTC
TRBV9	-	-	TRBJ2-7	CASSVEARGGEQYF	TGTGCCAGCAGCGTAGAGGCCAGGGGTGGCGAGCAGTACTTC
TRBV4-1	-	-	TRBJ2-7	CASSQDKHNSYEQYF	TGCGCCAGCAGCCAAGATAAACACAATTCCTACGAGCAGTACTTC
TRBV4-3	-	once	TRBJ2-2	CASSQDPASGDRELFF	TGCGCCAGCAGCCAAGACCCAGCTTCGGGGGACAGGGAGCTGTTTTTT
TRBV4-1	TRBD2	-	TRBJ2-7	CASSHHITSGSSYEQYF	TGCGCCAGCAGCCATCATATAACTAGCGGGAGCTCCTACGAGCAGTACTTC
TRBV20-1	-	-	TRBJ2-7	CSAEDGYEQYF	TGCAGTGCTGAGGACGGGTACGAGCAGTACTTC
TRBV6-1	-	-	TRBJ1-1	CASSGFRTRTEAFF	TGTGCCAGCAGTGGATTCCGGACGAGGACTGAAGCTTTCTTT
TRBV7-9	-	few	TRBJ2-7	CASSLRGAEQYF	TGTGCCAGCAGCTTAAGGGGGGCCGAGCAGTACTTC
TRBV19	-	few	TRBJ1-5	CASSIDQSGTPNQPQHF	TGTGCCAGTAGTATAGATCAGTCGGGGACCCCTAATCAGCCCCAGCATTTT
TRBV27	-	-	TRBJ2-1	CASSSLARSYNEQFF	TGTGCCAGCAGTTCGCTAGCTAGGTCCTACAATGAGCAGTTCTTC
TRBV13	TRBD2	once	TRBJ2-3	CASSLGGLESGTDTQYF	TGTGCCAGCAGCTTAGGGGGACTAGAGAGTGGCACAGATACGCAGTATTTT
TRBV30	TRBD1	-	TRBJ1-2	CAWRRKTGVRYGYTF	TGTGCCTGGAGAAGAAAAACAGGGGTGAGGTATGGCTACACCTTC
TRBV27	-	-	TRBJ2-7	CASSDYSYEQYF	TGTGCCAGCAGTGACTACTCCTACGAGCAGTACTTC
TRBV6-5	TRBD1	-	TRBJ1-5	CASRTGGGSNQPQHF	TGTGCCAGTAGGACAGGGGGTGGAAGCAATCAGCCCCAGCATTTT
TRBV27	TRBD2	-	TRBJ2-7	CASSLLGVRGRSYEQYF	TGTGCCAGCAGTTTACTTGGGGTTCGCGGGAGATCCTACGAGCAGTACTTC
TRBV9	-	-	TRBJ2-1	CASSVTDNEQFF	TGTGCCAGCAGCGTCACAGACAATGAGCAGTTCTTC
TRBV28	TRBD1	-	TRBJ1-5	CASRRDRDQPQHF	TGTGCCAGCAGGAGAGACAGGGACCAGCCCCAGCATTTT
TRBV10-1	-	-	TRBJ1-1	CASSESGGTEAFF	TGCGCCAGCAGTGAGTCGGGGGGTACTGAAGCTTTCTTT
TRBV7-8	-	-	TRBJ1-1	CASSSDGNTEAFF	TGTGCCAGCAGCTCGGACGGTAACACTGAAGCTTTCTTT
TRBV19	-	-	TRBJ1-2	CASNGRLNYGYTF	TGTGCCAGTAACGGCAGGCTGAACTATGGCTACACCTTC
TRBV11-2	-	-	TRBJ1-1	CASSFGTPEAFF	TGTGCCAGCAGCTTTGGGACTCCTGAAGCTTTCTTT
TRBV7-8	-	-	TRBJ2-1	CASSLIRGVRDEQFF	TGTGCCAGCAGCTTAATTAGGGGGGTTAGAGATGAGCAGTTCTTC
TRBV19	TRBD1	-	TRBJ1-5	CASSIIRDRGNQPQHF	TGTGCCAGTAGTATTATCCGGGACAGGGGTAATCAGCCCCAGCATTTT
TRBV7-9	-	few	TRBJ1-4	CASRRAGTENEKLFF	TGTGCCAGCAGACGAGCCGGGACGGAGAATGAAAAACTGTTTTTT
TRBV11-2	-	once	TRBJ1-1	CASRSGLFLPGEAFF	TGTGCCAGCAGATCGGGTCTGTTCTTACCCGGTGAAGCTTTCTTT
TRBV27	-	-	TRBJ1-1	CASADLGAWGTFF	TGTGCCAGCGCAGATTTAGGGGCTTGGGGGACTTTCTTT
TRBV27	-	-	TRBJ2-1	CASSPHLGRSGNEQFF	TGTGCCAGCAGTCCCCACCTTGGGAGGTCAGGCAATGAGCAGTTCTTC
TRBV10-1	-	-	TRBJ1-5	CATAAQARMGYSNQPQHF	TGCGCCACCGCGGCCCAGGCCCGAATGGGTTATAGCAATCAGCCCCAGCATTTT
TRBV4-1	-	-	TRBJ2-7	CASSQDRSRSYEQYF	TGCGCCAGCAGCCAAGATCGAAGCAGATCCTACGAGCAGTACTTC
TRBV21-1	-	-	TRBJ2-5	CASSKSRDREQTQYF	TGTGCCAGCAGCAAATCGAGGGACAGGGAACAGACCCAGTACTTC
TRBV19	TRBD2	-	TRBJ2-3	CASSAPGGFTDTQYF	TGTGCCAGTAGTGCGCCGGGGGGATTCACAGATACGCAGTATTTT
TRBV7-9	TRBD1	-	TRBJ1-6	CASSLGVGGFDSPLHF	TGTGCCAGCAGCTTAGGGGTAGGGGGCTTCGATTCACCCCTCCACTTT
TRBV27	-	few	TRBJ1-5	CASSQGVGGWTQHF	TGTGCCAGCAGCCAAGGGGTGGGGGGTTGGACCCAGCATTTT
TRBV11-3	-	-	TRBJ2-3	CASSFGRSDTQYF	TGTGCCAGCAGCTTCGGCAGGTCGGATACGCAGTATTTT
TRBV7-8	TRBD1	few	TRBJ1-5	CASSFWTGSSNQPQHF	TGTGCCAGCAGCTTTTGGACAGGGTCGAGCAATCAGCCCCAGCATTTT
TRBV28	-	-	TRBJ1-2	CASSFGQDTDGYTF	TGTGCCAGCAGTTTTGGACAAGACACGGATGGCTACACCTTC
TRBV5-6	-	-	TRBJ1-1	CASSLVTGLNTEAFF	TGTGCCAGCAGCTTGGTGACGGGATTGAACACTGAAGCTTTCTTT
TRBV7-2	-	-	TRBJ2-7	CASRLWGLSPLFGYEQYF	TGTGCCAGCAGGCTCTGGGGACTCTCTCCTCTATTCGGCTACGAGCAGTACTTC
TRBV28	-	-	TRBJ2-3	CASNLPRAASTDTQYF	TGTGCCAGCAACCTGCCACGAGCGGCTAGCACAGATACGCAGTATTTT
TRBV5-1	-	-	TRBJ2-7	CASSLARQGLEQYF	TGCGCCAGCAGCTTGGCCCGGCAGGGACTTGAGCAGTACTTC
TRBV9	-	-	TRBJ2-3	CASSVGWGGGEDTQYF	TGTGCCAGCAGCGTAGGATGGGGAGGGGGCGAGGATACGCAGTATTTT
TRBV6-1	-	-	TRBJ2-7	CASSESRPMLRYEQYF	TGTGCCAGCAGTGAAAGTCGGCCGATGCTTCGTTACGAGCAGTACTTC
TRBV27	TRBD1	-	TRBJ2-6	CASSLVGQGVGANVLTF	TGTGCCAGCAGTTTAGTGGGACAGGGGGTTGGGGCCAACGTCCTGACTTTC
TRBV4-1	TRBD2	-	TRBJ2-3	CASSQGVAGATDTQYF	TGCGCCAGCAGCCAAGGGGTGGCGGGAGCCACAGATACGCAGTATTTT
TRBV6-1	-	-	TRBJ2-1	CASSDLKVSEQFF	TGTGCCAGCAGTGATCTAAAGGTCTCGGAGCAGTTCTTC
TRBV7-9	-	-	TRBJ2-3	CASSPRGVGRNTDTQYF	TGTGCCAGCAGCCCGAGAGGGGTAGGGCGGAACACAGATACGCAGTATTTT
TRBV27	-	-	TRBJ2-2	CASSSRSGTGELFF	TGTGCCAGCAGTTCCCGAAGCGGCACCGGGGAGCTGTTTTTT
TRBV19	-	-	TRBJ2-4	CASSNPGSGAAKNIQYF	TGTGCCAGTAGTAACCCGGGTTCAGGGGCGGCCAAAAACATTCAGTACTTC
TRBV15	-	-	TRBJ2-3	CATSRDPRGIADTQYF	TGTGCCACCAGCAGAGACCCCCGGGGAATCGCAGATACGCAGTATTTT
TRBV10-3	-	-	TRBJ1-1	CAISEGVNTEAFF	TGTGCCATCAGTGAGGGAGTGAACACTGAAGCTTTCTTT
TRBV9	-	-	TRBJ2-3	CASSPVRDTQYF	TGTGCCAGCAGCCCGGTTCGGGATACGCAGTATTTT